This T cell receptor beta chain was sequenced for a study of blood T cell repertoires in COVID-19. Germline CDR1 and CDR2: LNHDA and SQIVND (reference sequence). CDR3 length: 14 amino acids. V lost 4 bases to trimming and J lost 4 bases, with 11 bases between them. Across under 25 US areas, participants ranged in age from 18 to 89 years. Cohort assignment relied on participant-reported clinical history. The table came from immunoSEQ multiplex PCR; TCRdb's copy has only in-frame clones and leaves some out. Counted here are fewer than 250,000 clones, about 90% occurring once; the ten biggest clones make up 14% to 15%.

This chain connects TRBV19 to TRBJ1-5, with D perhaps matching TRBD1 (5 bases). Sequenced material: PBMCs or T cells enriched from blood (not recorded which). This sequence originates from a woman between 45 and 65 years old with acute COVID-19. CDR3 in DNA: TGTGCCAGTAGTACGGGACTCTTGAATCAGCCCCAGCATTTT. Translated, it gives CASSTGLLNQPQHF.